This T cell receptor (beta chain) came from a study of T cells after yellow fever vaccination. For the study at large: Low-cell-number fractions were prepared with SMART-Seq v4 Ultra Low Input.

As for this clonotype: What it binds is unknown.

Study-level findings and limits: The secondary response was weaker, and its peak arrived faster, on day 5 versus 15.

Template switching with 5'RACE generated the TCR cDNA and added a universal primer site and UMIs. TCRdb redid the calling of the 5' RACE reads with MiXCR, one entry per CDR3 protein. The table shows 450,000 to 550,000 distinct CDR3 sequences, with around a fifth occurring only once. V was pared by 1 base and J by 4 bases, with 7 bases of the junction left unmatched. CDR1 and CDR2 from the germline V gene are LGHNA and YNFKEQ. CDR3 size: 17 residues. The V gene is TRBV4-2, the J gene TRBJ2-3; TRBD2 matches 11 bases. The sample was PBMCs, taken less than 25 days after the first yellow fever vaccination. This clonotype was obtained from a man in his late teens or twenties who received the YFV17D yellow fever vaccine. This CDR3 reads CASSQGHSGGASDTQYF. The CDR3 region has the DNA TGTGCCAGCAGCCAAGGTCATAGCGGGGGGGCTTCAGATACGCAGTATTTT.